This is a list of T cell receptor beta chains from one sample in a study of cytomegalovirus exposure and HLA in healthy donors. Data came from immunoSEQ multiplex PCR; TCRdb stores just in-frame clones and leaves some out. This sample has 150,000 to 200,000 clones, with under 80% found just once. Material: PBMCs. These receptors were taken from a human donor in good health. Both conserved end residues are part of each CDR3. The D gene is left open where the match is weak. Not every row has a clone size; where given, it reads once, few, many or a size class.

>TRBJ1-6|TRBD1|.|TRBV7-3
TGTGCCAGCAGCCCGCAAGGACAGGGTAGTTCACCCCTCCACTTT
CASSPQGQGSSPLHF
>TRBJ1-1|TRBD1|.|TRBV19
TGTGCCAGTAAGGGGGGACAGTTGAACACTGAAGCTTTCTTT
CASKGGQLNTEAFF
>TRBJ2-7|TRBD2|few|TRBV2
TGTGCCAGCAATATACTAGCGGGGGGATACGAGCAGTACTTC
CASNILAGGYEQYF
>TRBJ1-2|TRBD1|few|TRBV19
TGTGCCAGTAGTTCATCGGACAGGGGGCGCGGTAACTATGGCTACACCTTC
CASSSSDRGRGNYGYTF
>TRBJ1-2|.|.|TRBV5-1
TGCGCCAGCAGTCAGGCCTCCGATGGCTACACCTTC
CASSQASDGYTF
>TRBJ1-1|.|.|TRBV18
TGTGCCAGCTCACTCGAGCGGGACACTGAAGCTTTCTTT
CASSLERDTEAFF
>TRBJ2-3|TRBD2|few|TRBV6-4
TGTGCCAGCAGTATCGGACTAGCGGGCTCAGATACGCAGTATTTT
CASSIGLAGSDTQYF
>TRBJ2-1|TRBD2|.|TRBV7-3
TGTGCCAGCAGCTTAACACGGGGGGGAAGTTGCGAGCAGTTCTTC
CASSLTRGGSCEQFF
>TRBJ2-3|.|.|TRBV5-4
TGTGCCAGCAGCTTGGGTATGATCAGCGGCACAGATACGCAGTATTTT
CASSLGMISGTDTQYF
>TRBJ1-5|.|.|TRBV7-6
TGTGCCAGCAGCCCCCGAGTCGGGTCCCGCGATCAGCCCCAGCATTTT
CASSPRVGSRDQPQHF
>TRBJ2-1|.|few|TRBV4-2
TGTGCCAGCAGCCAAGTAACAGGGCCGTACAATGAGCAGTTCTTC
CASSQVTGPYNEQFF
>TRBJ1-5|TRBD1|.|TRBV18
TGTGCCAGCTCACCGGGACAGTCCGATCAGCCCCAGCATTTT
CASSPGQSDQPQHF
>TRBJ2-7|TRBD1|.|TRBV7-9
TGTGCCAGCAGCTGGGACAGGGGGGACTACGAGCAGTACTTC
CASSWDRGDYEQYF
>TRBJ2-5|.|few|TRBV7-9
TGTGCCAGCAGCTTAGACGGGGTGATCCAAGAGACCCAGTACTTC
CASSLDGVIQETQYF
>TRBJ1-1|TRBD1|.|TRBV7-8
TGTGCCAGCAGCTTAAAGGGGCGGGACAGGGGGCGAGAGGCTTTCTTT
CASSLKGRDRGREAFF
>TRBJ1-6|TRBD1|.|TRBV4-3
TGCGCCAGCAGCCAACGGGACAGGTCCTATAATTCACCCCTCCACTTT
CASSQRDRSYNSPLHF
>TRBJ2-5|TRBD2|.|TRBV6-5
TGTGCCAGCACTCGAGAAGCGGGGGCGTCTGAGACCCAGTACTTC
CASTREAGASETQYF
>TRBJ1-1|TRBD1|.|TRBV6-5
TGTGCCAGCAGTTACGTGGCAGGGGGCGCGGGCACTGAAGCTTTCTTT
CASSYVAGGAGTEAFF
>TRBJ1-5|TRBD1|few|TRBV6-5
TGTGCCAGCAGTCCCGGGACAGGGGATCAGCCCCAGCATTTT
CASSPGTGDQPQHF
>TRBJ1-3|.|.|TRBV9
TGTGCCAGCACCTTAGACAATGCTGGAAACACCATATATTTT
CASTLDNAGNTIYF
>TRBJ2-1|.|.|TRBV5-1
TGCGCCAGCAGTAAAGGTGTCGGGGGAGTAGGTGAGCAGTTCTTC
CASSKGVGGVGEQFF
>TRBJ1-2|TRBD1|.|TRBV29-1
TGCAGCGTTCGCTTGGCTCCGGGACAGGGAAACTATGGCTACACCTTC
CSVRLAPGQGNYGYTF
>TRBJ2-1|.|.|TRBV7-2
TGTGCCAGCAGCTTCGCTAGAGGTAATGAGCAGTTCTTC
CASSFARGNEQFF
>TRBJ2-5|TRBD2|once|TRBV7-9
TGTGCCAGCATCCCCCTTTTCGGGGGGGAAGAGACCCAGTACTTC
CASIPLFGGEETQYF
>TRBJ1-1|TRBD1|.|TRBV2
TGTGCCAGCAGTTACAGGGGTACTGAAGCTTTCTTT
CASSYRGTEAFF
>TRBJ1-1|.|.|TRBV9
TGTGCCAGCAGCGTAGGACAGGCCGAAGACACTGAAGCTTTCTTT
CASSVGQAEDTEAFF
>TRBJ2-7|TRBD1|few|TRBV5-1
TGCGCCAGCAGCTTCTCCGGGACAGGAAGCGAGCAGTACTTC
CASSFSGTGSEQYF
>TRBJ2-1|TRBD1|.|TRBV5-1
TGCGCCAGCAGCTTCACAGGGGGCAGGAATGAGCAGTTCTTC
CASSFTGGRNEQFF
>TRBJ1-5|TRBD1|.|TRBV12-5
TGTGCTAGTGGTCCTCACTACAGGGGTACAAGCAATCAGCCCCAGCATTTT
CASGPHYRGTSNQPQHF
>TRBJ2-2|.|.|TRBV7-2
TGTGCCAGCAACTCTGACGGGGAGCTGTTTTTT
CASNSDGELFF
>TRBJ2-7|TRBD1|.|TRBV10-1
TGCGCCAGCAGTGATCCCGGGACAGGGCCATACGAGCAGTACTTC
CASSDPGTGPYEQYF
>TRBJ2-7|TRBD2|.|TRBV7-9
TGTGCCAGCAGCCCCGTAGCGGGGGGTTACGAGCAGTACTTC
CASSPVAGGYEQYF
>TRBJ1-3|TRBD1|few|TRBV18
TGTGCCAGCTCACCACCCGGGACAGGGAGAAACACCATATATTTT
CASSPPGTGRNTIYF
>TRBJ1-2|.|.|TRBV30
TGTGCCTGGAGTGTGGCCGGGGGCTACACCTTC
CAWSVAGGYTF
>TRBJ1-6|TRBD1|.|TRBV6-1
TGTGCCAGCAGTGAAGGGACAGGCGATTCACCCCTCCACTTT
CASSEGTGDSPLHF
>TRBJ1-4|TRBD1|.|TRBV19
TGTGCCAGTAGTAAACTGGGACAGGGTGAAGAAAAACTGTTTTTT
CASSKLGQGEEKLFF
>TRBJ2-1|.|.|TRBV2
TGTGCCAGCAGTGACGAGGGGGGGCCGGGGGTCGAGCAGTTCTTC
CASSDEGGPGVEQFF
>TRBJ2-7|TRBD2|.|TRBV6-5
TGTGCCAGCAGTTATGGAAGCGGGGGTTCCTACGAGCAGTACTTC
CASSYGSGGSYEQYF
>TRBJ2-3|TRBD2|.|TRBV27
TGTGCCAGCAGATCGGTAGCGGGGGGTTGGACGCAGTATTTT
CASRSVAGGWTQYF
>TRBJ2-7|TRBD1|few|TRBV5-4
TGTGCCAGCAGCTTAGGACAGGGATTACCCTACGAGCAGTACTTC
CASSLGQGLPYEQYF
>TRBJ1-2|TRBD1|.|TRBV29-1
TGCAGCGTGGGGGGACAGAGCTATGGCTACACCTTC
CSVGGQSYGYTF
>TRBJ2-5|.|once|TRBV2
TGTGCCAGCAAGAGGGCTGTGTGGCAAGAGACCCAGTACTTC
CASKRAVWQETQYF
>TRBJ2-7|TRBD2|few|TRBV5-1
TGCGCCAGCAGCGCTTCGACGGGGGGGCCCTACGAGCAGTACTTC
CASSASTGGPYEQYF
>TRBJ2-5|.|.|TRBV7-7
TGTGCTAGCAGCTTTAAGCCGGGGGAGACCCAGTACTTC
CASSFKPGETQYF
>TRBJ1-2|TRBD1|.|TRBV11-2
TGTGCCAGCAGCTTCGGACAGGGGGGCAACTATGGCTACACCTTC
CASSFGQGGNYGYTF
>TRBJ2-5|TRBD2|.|TRBV5-1
TGCGCCAGCAGCTCCGGGACTAGCGCGGAGACCCAGTACTTC
CASSSGTSAETQYF
>TRBJ1-1|.|.|TRBV7-9
TGTGCCAGCAGCTTCTTAGGGAGGGGAAATGAAGCTTTCTTT
CASSFLGRGNEAFF
>TRBJ2-7|TRBD1|.|TRBV30
TGTGCCTGGAGTCGACCCGGGACAGTGGGATACGAGCAGTACTTC
CAWSRPGTVGYEQYF
>TRBJ2-7|TRBD2|.|TRBV6-1
TGTGCCAGCAGTGAGCAGCGGGGGGGGTCTTACGAGCAGTACTTC
CASSEQRGGSYEQYF
>TRBJ1-1|.|.|TRBV29-1
TGCAGCGTTGTGGGCTCCATGAACACTGAAGCTTTCTTT
CSVVGSMNTEAFF
>TRBJ1-5|.|.|TRBV7-9
TGTGCCAGCAGCTTAGGGTCACTTGCCAATCAGCCCCAGCATTTT
CASSLGSLANQPQHF
>TRBJ2-7|TRBD1|.|TRBV5-4
TGTGCCAGCAGCTTGGGACAGGGAGACCACGAGCAGTACTTC
CASSLGQGDHEQYF